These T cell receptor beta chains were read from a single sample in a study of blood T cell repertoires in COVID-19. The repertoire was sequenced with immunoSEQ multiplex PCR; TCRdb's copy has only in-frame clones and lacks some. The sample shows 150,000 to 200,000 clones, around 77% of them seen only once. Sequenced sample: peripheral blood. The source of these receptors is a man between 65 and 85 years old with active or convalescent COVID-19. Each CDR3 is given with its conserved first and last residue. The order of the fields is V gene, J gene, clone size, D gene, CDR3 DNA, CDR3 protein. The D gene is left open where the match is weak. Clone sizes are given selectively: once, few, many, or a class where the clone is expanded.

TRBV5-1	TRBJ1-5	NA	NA	TGCGCCAGCAGCTTGGGGGGGCCCGGGCAGCCCCAGCATTTT	CASSLGGPGQPQHF
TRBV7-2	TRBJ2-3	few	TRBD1	TGTGCCAGCAGCCTAGGACAGGGCACAGATACGCAGTATTTT	CASSLGQGTDTQYF
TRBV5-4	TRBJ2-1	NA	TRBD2	TGTGCCAGCAGCCCCAAACAACTAGCGGGAGTAAGGAATGAGCAGTTCTTC	CASSPKQLAGVRNEQFF
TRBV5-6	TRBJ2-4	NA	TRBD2	TGTGCCAGCAGCTTGGGGGCCTCCCAGCGGGATGTAGCCAAAAACATTCAGTACTTC	CASSLGASQRDVAKNIQYF
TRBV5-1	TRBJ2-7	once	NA	TGCGCCAGCAGCTTGGATTGGACATCCTACGAGCAGTACTTC	CASSLDWTSYEQYF
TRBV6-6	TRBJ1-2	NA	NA	TGTGCCAGCAGTTACAAGTACCCACCCCGACAAAATGGCTACACCTTC	CASSYKYPPRQNGYTF
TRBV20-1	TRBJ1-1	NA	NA	TGCAGTGCTAGCTCAAAGGACACGGCTTTCTTT	CSASSKDTAFF
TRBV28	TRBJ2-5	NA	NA	TGTGCCATCGCAGGCGGGGACCAAGAGACCCAGTACTTC	CAIAGGDQETQYF
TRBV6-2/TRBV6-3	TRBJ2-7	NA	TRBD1	TGTGCCAGCAGTTACCTCGGGACAGGGGACGAGCAGTACTTC	CASSYLGTGDEQYF
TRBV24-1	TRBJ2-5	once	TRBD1	TGTGCCACCAGTGACCACAGGGGACCGACCCAGTACTTC	CATSDHRGPTQYF
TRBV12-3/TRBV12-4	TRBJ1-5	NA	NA	TGTGCCAGCAGTTTCCGGGGTCAGCCCCAGCATTTT	CASSFRGQPQHF
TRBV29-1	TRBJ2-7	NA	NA	TGCAGCGTTGTGTTGACTAAGCGGAGCCTCTCCTACGAGCAGTACTTC	CSVVLTKRSLSYEQYF
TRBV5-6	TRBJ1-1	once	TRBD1	TGTGCCAGCAGCTTGCAGGGGGCTACCGGTGTCACTGAAGCTTTCTTT	CASSLQGATGVTEAFF
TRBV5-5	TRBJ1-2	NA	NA	TGTGCCAGCTTACCAGGGGCTTTTCTCGACTATGGCTACACCTTC	CASLPGAFLDYGYTF
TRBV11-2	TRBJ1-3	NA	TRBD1	TGTGCCAGCAGTAACCCGGGACAGTCTCACTCTGGAAACACCATATATTTT	CASSNPGQSHSGNTIYF
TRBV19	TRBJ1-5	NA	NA	TGTGCCAGTAGTAACGGGGGGCGGGGGACCTTCGACAATCAGCCCCAGCATTTT	CASSNGGRGTFDNQPQHF
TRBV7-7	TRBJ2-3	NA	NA	TGTGCCAGCAGCTTAGGCGGGGCGGGCACAGATACGCAGTATTTT	CASSLGGAGTDTQYF
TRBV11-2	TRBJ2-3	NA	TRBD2	TGTGCCAGCAGCCTCGGCCGCGGGGGAGCCACAGATACGCAGTATTTT	CASSLGRGGATDTQYF
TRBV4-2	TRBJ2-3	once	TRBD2	TGTGCCAGCAGCCAAGAATGGCGGGGGAGCACAGATACGCAGTATTTT	CASSQEWRGSTDTQYF
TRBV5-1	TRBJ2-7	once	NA	TGCGCCAGCAGCAAGGAGGTGCCCTCCTACGAGCAGTACTTC	CASSKEVPSYEQYF
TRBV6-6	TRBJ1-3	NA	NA	TGTGCCAGCTTCTCTCCGGGAAACACCATATATTTT	CASFSPGNTIYF
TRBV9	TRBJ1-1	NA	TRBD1	TGTGCCAGCAGCGCCACAGGGGCCGGGAACACTGAAGCTTTCTTT	CASSATGAGNTEAFF
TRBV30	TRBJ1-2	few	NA	TGTGCCTGGAGTGGGGCAGCTTTCTATGGCTACACCTTC	CAWSGAAFYGYTF
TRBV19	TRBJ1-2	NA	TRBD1	TGTGCCAGTAGGGGACAGGGGAACTATGGCTACACCTTC	CASRGQGNYGYTF
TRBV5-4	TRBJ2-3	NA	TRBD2	TGTGCCAGCAGCTCCGGACTAGCGGGACTGACAGATACGCAGTATTTT	CASSSGLAGLTDTQYF
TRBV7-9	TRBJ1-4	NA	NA	TGTGCCAGCAGCTTAGTCGGGGGAACAAAACTGTTTTTT	CASSLVGGTKLFF
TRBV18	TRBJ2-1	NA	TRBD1	TGTGCCAGCTCAGCGCTCCGGGACAGGGACTACAATGAGCAGTTCTTC	CASSALRDRDYNEQFF
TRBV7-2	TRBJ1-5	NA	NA	TGTGCCAGCAGCCACGCTCCGGGGGTAGAACAGCCCCAGCATTTT	CASSHAPGVEQPQHF
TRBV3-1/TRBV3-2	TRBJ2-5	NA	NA	TGTGCCAGCAGCCAGGACAGCCTCAGGGGGACCCAGTACTTC	CASSQDSLRGTQYF
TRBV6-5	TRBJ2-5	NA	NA	TGTGCCTCCTGGGGGGCGGGAGAGGCGGAGACCCAGTACTTC	CASWGAGEAETQYF
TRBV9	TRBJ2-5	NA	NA	TGTGCCAGCAGCGCGAGCGGGTACCAAGAGACCCAGTACTTC	CASSASGYQETQYF
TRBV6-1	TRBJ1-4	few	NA	TGTGCCAGCAGTGTGGTAGGGGTATTTTTCACTAATGAAAAACTGTTTTTT	CASSVVGVFFTNEKLFF
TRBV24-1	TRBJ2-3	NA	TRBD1	TGTGCCACCAGTGATACCCGACAGGGGTCCACAGATACGCAGTATTTT	CATSDTRQGSTDTQYF
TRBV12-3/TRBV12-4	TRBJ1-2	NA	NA	TGTGCCAGCAGTTTTACGGATGGCTACACCTTC	CASSFTDGYTF
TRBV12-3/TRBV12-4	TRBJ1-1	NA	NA	TGTGCCAGCAGTTTAGGACAGCAAGCTTTCTTT	CASSLGQQAFF
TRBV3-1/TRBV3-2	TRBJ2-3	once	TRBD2	TGTGCCAGCAGCCAAGGACTAGCGGGGGGGCCGACAGATACGCAGTATTTT	CASSQGLAGGPTDTQYF
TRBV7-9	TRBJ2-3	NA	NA	TGTGCCAGCAGCCGCGGCAAGAGCGGATCTAGCACAGATACGCAGTATTTT	CASSRGKSGSSTDTQYF
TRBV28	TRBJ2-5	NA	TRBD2	TGTGCCAGCAGTTTACCGCAGCTAGCGGGGGCTGGGGGAGAGACCCAGTACTTC	CASSLPQLAGAGGETQYF
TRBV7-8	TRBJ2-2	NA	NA	TGTGCCAGCAGCTTAGCCGGCAGGGTGGCCGGGGAGCTGTTTTTT	CASSLAGRVAGELFF
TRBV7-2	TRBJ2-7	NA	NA	TGTGCCAGCAGCCAGGGCGCTTACGAGCAGTACTTC	CASSQGAYEQYF
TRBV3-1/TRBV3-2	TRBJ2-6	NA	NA	TGTGCCAGCAGCCAATCATCAGCTAGCGCCAACGTCCTGACTTTC	CASSQSSASANVLTF
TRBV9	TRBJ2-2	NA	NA	TGTGCCAGCAGCGTAGACGTCGGGGTTGTGAACACCGGGGAGCTGTTTTTT	CASSVDVGVVNTGELFF
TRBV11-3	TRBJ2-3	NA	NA	TGTGCCAGCAGCAAAACGCAGGCAGATACGCAGTATTTT	CASSKTQADTQYF
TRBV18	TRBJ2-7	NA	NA	TGTGCCAGCTCACCAAATCCGGACACTGCCTACGAGCAGTACTTC	CASSPNPDTAYEQYF
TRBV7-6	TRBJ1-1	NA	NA	TGTGCCAGCAGCTTAGCAGGCGGAATGAACACTGAAGCTTTCTTT	CASSLAGGMNTEAFF
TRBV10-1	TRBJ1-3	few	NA	TGCGCCAGCAGTGAGGAGAGGCACGAAGGCTCTGGAAACACCATATATTTT	CASSEERHEGSGNTIYF
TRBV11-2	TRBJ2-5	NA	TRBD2	TGTGCCAGCAGCCTAGGACTAGCGGAGACCCAGTACTTC	CASSLGLAETQYF
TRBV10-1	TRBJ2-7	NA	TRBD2	TGCGCCAGCAGTGAAGGCGGGAGGGCCTCCGAGCAGTACTTC	CASSEGGRASEQYF
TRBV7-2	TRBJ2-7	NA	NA	TGTGCCAGCAGCTTAGTGGGGGACAAGGGCTCCTACGAGCAGTACTTC	CASSLVGDKGSYEQYF
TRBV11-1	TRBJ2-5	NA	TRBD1	TGTGCCAGCAGCTTAGGGATCGACAGGGGGCAAGAGACCCAGTACTTC	CASSLGIDRGQETQYF
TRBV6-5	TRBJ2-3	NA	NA	TGTGCCAGCACCCTATCCGGGAAGGAGACGCAGTATTTT	CASTLSGKETQYF
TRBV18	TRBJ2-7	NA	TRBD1	TGTGCCAGCTCACCCTTAAGGGGACAGGATGCCTACGAGCAGTACTTC	CASSPLRGQDAYEQYF
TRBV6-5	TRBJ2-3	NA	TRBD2	TGTGCCAGCAGTTACTCGCCAGCGGGAAAGGAAGATACGCAGTATTTT	CASSYSPAGKEDTQYF
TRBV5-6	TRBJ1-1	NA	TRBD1	TGTGCCAGCAGCTTGGTAACAGGGGAAGGGGGTTATCGCGCCAAAGCTTTCTTT	CASSLVTGEGGYRAKAFF